This entry lists 26 T cell receptor beta chains sequenced from one sample in a study of blood T cell repertoires in COVID-19. Profiled with immunoSEQ multiplex PCR; TCRdb holds only in-frame clones, not every one. The data hold more than 30,000 clones, with over 70% observed a single time. Sample: peripheral blood. All receptors derive from a middle-aged man with active or convalescent COVID-19.

The rearrangement uses TRBV18 and TRBJ1-2; a possible D gene is TRBD1 (6 bases). The CDR3 is 19 residues long. Trimming stripped 4 bases from V and 0 bases from J, with 24 bases between. Germline assignment: CDR1 KGHSH and CDR2 LQKENI. The CDR3 loop reads CASSRQNRDTWTANYGYTF. The CDR3 DNA sequence: TGTGCCAGCTCACGGCAAAACCGGGACACCTGGACGGCTAACTATGGCTACACCTTC.

The chain recombines TRBV4-1 with TRBJ2-1; D possibly corresponds to TRBD2 (6 bases). Germline values: CDR1 MGHRA, CDR2 YSYEKL. Trimming shortened V by 1 base and J by 0 bases, and 16 bases separated the two germline ends. The CDR3 totals 18 residues. CDR3 loop: CASSQVEGSGSSYNEQFF. In nucleotides, the CDR3 is TGCGCCAGCAGCCAAGTCGAGGGTAGCGGCAGCTCCTACAATGAGCAGTTCTTC.

The V and J genes are TRBV27 and TRBJ1-1, with 7 bases that match TRBD1. The CDR3 runs 15 residues. Losses at the gene ends were 6 bases for V and 4 bases for J; bases not matched to a gene: 11. Per germline, CDR1 MNHEY and CDR2 SMNVEV (reference sequence). CDR3 loop: CASSRDRVGSTEAFF. For the CDR3, the DNA is TGTGCCAGCAGCCGCGACAGGGTAGGATCCACTGAAGCTTTCTTT.

The chain recombines TRBV5-1 with TRBJ1-1; TRBD1 is a possible D gene (6 bases). V shed 4 bases and J shed 0 bases, with 16 bases lying between them. The germline V gene has CDR1 SGHRS and CDR2 YFSETQ. This CDR3 has 16 residues. The chain's CDR3 is CASSPMTGYLNTEAFF. The CDR3 DNA follows: TGCGCCAGCAGCCCCATGACAGGTTACTTGAACACTGAAGCTTTCTTT. Variable domain in full (rest from reference TRBV5-1 and TRBJ1-1): KAGVTQTPRYLIKTRGQQVTLSCSPISGHRSVSWYQQTPGQGLQFLFEYFSETQRNKGNFPGRFSGRQFSNSRSEMNVSTLELGDSALYLCASSPMTGYLNTEAFFGQGTRLTVV.

V usage is TRBV6-5 and J usage is TRBJ1-1, with TRBD1 as a possible D gene (6 bases). The length of the CDR3 is 16 residues. From germline, CDR1 is MNHEY and CDR2 SVGAGI. Trimming left V 2 bases short and J 5 bases short, with 18 bases between. CDR3 DNA sequence: TGTGCCAGCAGTTACATAGGGCGGGGGCTGGGTACTGAAGCTTTCTTT. Translating it yields CASSYIGRGLGTEAFF.

The chain is built from TRBV6-1 and TRBJ1-5, with a possible D match to TRBD1 (6 bases). The V end was cut by 2 bases, the J end by 3 bases, with 14 bases between. CDR1 is MNHNS and CDR2 is SASEGT in the germline V gene. The CDR3 runs to 16 residues. The CDR3 spells CASSEFTGLVNQPQHF. The CDR3 DNA sequence: TGTGCCAGCAGTGAATTTACAGGGCTGGTCAATCAGCCCCAGCATTTT.

This chain joins TRBV28 and TRBJ1-5, with 8 bases identical to TRBD1. CDR3 length: 14 amino acids. V lost 7 bases and J lost 7; bases outside the gene matches: 9. The germline V gene encodes CDR1 MDHEN and CDR2 SYDVKM. This CDR3 is CASTQRQGYQPQHF. Written as DNA, the CDR3 is TGTGCCAGCACCCAAAGACAGGGGTACCAGCCCCAGCATTTT.

The chain has TRBV28 and TRBJ1-2, with 8 bases fitting TRBD1. CDR1 is MDHEN, CDR2 SYDVKM, per germline. Losses at the gene ends were 2 bases for V and 6 bases for J; bases not matched to a gene: 5. The CDR3 has 14 residues. The CDR3 coding sequence is TGTGCCAGCAGTTTAGATTCGACAGGGGATGGCTACACCTTC. Encoded protein: CASSLDSTGDGYTF.

The chain uses TRBV5-5 and TRBJ1-1; perhaps TRBD1 as D (6 bases). This CDR3 is built from 14 residues. In germline, CDR1 is SGHKS, CDR2 YYEKEE (reference sequence). V gave up 4 bases and J gave up 4 bases, with 14 bases separating them. The CDR3 spells CASSPTGGSTEAFF. CDR3 bases: TGTGCCAGCAGCCCGACAGGAGGAAGCACTGAAGCTTTCTTT.

The chain couples TRBV19 to TRBJ1-5, with D unclear. V shed 3 bases and J shed 1 base, with 16 bases lying between them. The CDR3 loop spans 17 amino acids. Per the germline V gene, CDR1 is LNHDA and CDR2 is SQIVND (reference sequence). CDR3 nucleotides: TGTGCCAGTAGTATCAGGCGAAGGGCGGGGAGCAATCAGCCCCAGCATTTT. Residues: CASSIRRRAGSNQPQHF.

This clone was seen just once. This sequence joins TRBV7-2 and TRBJ2-1, with D possibly matching TRBD1 (6 bases). Looked up from germline, CDR1 is SGHTA and CDR2 is FQGNSA. The CDR3 sequence is 13 residues long. V shed 9 bases and J shed 13 bases, with 22 bases lying between them. The CDR3 nucleotides are TGTGCCAGTCACTTTGGGAGTGGGGACAAACAGTTCTTC. Translation: CASHFGSGDKQFF.

The J gene is TRBJ1-5, the V gene TRBV6-2 or TRBV6-3; D gene unclear. This CDR3 contains 14 residues. V gave up 6 bases and J gave up 0 bases, with 9 bases separating them. Germline-derived CDR1 and CDR2 are MNHEY and SVGEGT. CDR3 sequence reads: CASSPNYSNQPQHF. In DNA, the CDR3 is TGTGCCAGCAGCCCAAATTATAGCAATCAGCCCCAGCATTTT.

This clone was seen just once. The chain links TRBV12-3 or TRBV12-4 to TRBJ2-7; no firm D call. The CDR3 contains 12 residues. V was shortened by 2 bases and J by 6 bases, with 8 bases between the two germline ends. Written as DNA, the CDR3 is TGTGCCAGCAGTTTATTGCGCCCCGAGCAGTACGTC. Encoded protein: CASSLLRPEQYV.

V usage is TRBV19 and J usage is TRBJ1-5, with a tentative D call TRBD1 (5 bases). Trimming took off 7 bases at V and 0 bases at J, with 13 bases between the two ends. Germline V gives CDR1 LNHDA, CDR2 SQIVND (reference sequence). CDR3 length: 15 amino acids. The CDR3 loop is CASTPAGHSNQPQHF. CDR3 coding DNA: TGTGCCAGTACCCCCGCGGGGCATAGCAATCAGCCCCAGCATTTT.

This chain connects TRBV6-5 to TRBJ1-6; 10 bases map to TRBD1. Germline-derived CDR1 and CDR2 are MNHEY and SVGAGI. J gave up 3 bases and V 7 bases, and 3 bases lay outside the gene matches. This CDR3 is built from 15 residues. CDR3 nucleotides: TGTGCCAGCACTAGGGACAGGGGCTATAATTCACCCCTCCACTTT. Its translation is CASTRDRGYNSPLHF.

The CDR3 coding sequence is TGTGCCAGCAGCTTAAGGGGGGGGACGCAAGAGACCCAGTACTTC. It translates to CASSLRGGTQETQYF. This chain uses TRBV7-9 with TRBJ2-5, with a possible D match to TRBD2 (7 bases). Trimming cost V 2 bases and J 2 bases, with 12 bases left between them. This CDR3 has 15 residues. Germline V gene lookup returns CDR1 SEHNR and CDR2 FQNEAQ (reference sequence). Full variable domain (missing parts from reference TRBV7-9 and TRBJ2-5): DTGVSQNPRHKITKRGQNVTFRCDPISEHNRLYWYRQTLGQGPEFLTYFQNEAQLEKSRLLSDRFSAERPKGSFSTLEIQRTEQGDSAMYLCASSLRGGTQETQYFGPGTRLLVL.

The rearrangement links TRBV28 to TRBJ1-5, with 9 bases that match TRBD1. The CDR3 spans 14 residues. Germline CDR1 and CDR2: MDHEN and SYDVKM. Trimming removed 6 bases from V and 2 bases from J; junction bases left unmatched: 2. The CDR3, as DNA: TGTGCCAGCAGACAGGGGGCAGGCAATCAGCCCCAGCATTTT. It specifies CASRQGAGNQPQHF.

The chain has TRBV19 and TRBJ2-7, with 9 nucleotides matching TRBD1. Germline trimming cut 9 bases from V and 7 bases from J; bases unmatched to any gene: 10. CDR3 length equals 13 residues. CDR1 is LNHDA and CDR2 is SQIVND in the germline V gene (reference sequence). The CDR3 spells CASRGDRAGEQYF. CDR3 in DNA: TGTGCCAGCAGAGGGGACAGGGCGGGTGAGCAGTACTTC. Together with reference TRBV19 and TRBJ2-7, the CDR3 gives the full variable domain: DGGITQSPKYLFRKEGQNVTLSCEQNLNHDAMYWYRQDPGQGLRLIYYSQIVNDFQKGDIAEGYSVSREKKESFPLTVTSAQKNPTAFYLCASRGDRAGEQYFGPGTRLTVT.

The V and J genes are TRBV7-9 and TRBJ1-1; D may be TRBD1 (6 bases). The CDR3 has 14 residues. Looked up from germline, CDR1 is SEHNR and CDR2 is FQNEAQ (reference sequence). V lost 3 bases and J 1 base, leaving 9 bases between the germline ends. CDR3 nucleotides: TGTGCCAGCAGCTTTTCGGACAGGAACACTGAAGCTTTCTTT. Protein: CASSFSDRNTEAFF.

V is TRBV3-1 (or the pseudogene TRBV3-2) and J is TRBJ1-1; no reliable D call. The length of the CDR3 is 13 residues. V was pared by 5 bases and J by 4 bases, with 11 bases between. Germline CDR1 LGHDT, CDR2 YNNKEL (reference sequence). The CDR3 sequence: CASSSMAGTEAFF. The CDR3 nucleotides read TGTGCCAGCAGCTCAATGGCGGGCACTGAAGCTTTCTTT.

V gene TRBV28 combines with J gene TRBJ2-7, with D possibly TRBD1 on 6 matching bases. Trimming left V 5 bases short and J 3 bases short, with 14 bases between. This CDR3 has 14 amino acids. Germline V lookup: CDR1 MDHEN, CDR2 SYDVKM. In DNA, the CDR3 is TGTGCCAGCAGTCCCAAAAACAGGGTCTACGAGCAGTACTTC. This translates into CASSPKNRVYEQYF.

The chain is built from TRBV2 and TRBJ2-5; D may be TRBD1 (9 bases). The V gene lost 5 bases and the J gene lost 7 bases, with 35 bases spanning the gap. The CDR3 runs 20 residues. Germline V lookup: CDR1 SNHLY, CDR2 FYNNEI. CDR3 bases: TGTGCCAGCAGTCAAAGGACAGGGGTATTGAGCGGGAGTTCATCCGGGACCCAGTACTTC. Amino acid sequence: CASSQRTGVLSGSSSGTQYF.

This clone was recorded once. The chain couples TRBV11-2 to TRBJ1-1; a possible D gene is TRBD1 (6 bases). The CDR3 loop spans 14 amino acids. Germline values: CDR1 SGHAT, CDR2 FQNNGV. V gave up 4 bases and J gave up 2 bases, with 11 bases separating them. As DNA, the CDR3 is TGTGCCAGCAGCTCCAGGACAGAAAACACTGAAGCTTTCTTT. It encodes CASSSRTENTEAFF.

The V call is TRBV11-2, the J call TRBJ1-1; D is unresolved. This CDR3 is 14 amino acids long. Germline V lookup: CDR1 SGHAT, CDR2 FQNNGV. Between the trimmed V and J ends, which lost 5 bases and 1 base, there was a span of 11 bases. The CDR3 nucleotides read TGTGCCAGCAGCCCGCGGGCAGGGAACACTGAAGCTTTCTTT. Protein: CASSPRAGNTEAFF.

V is TRBV5-1 and J is TRBJ2-7; a weak D match, TRBD2 (7 bases). V was clipped by 0 bases and J by 2 bases, with 15 bases between them. Germline values: CDR1 SGHRS, CDR2 YFSETQ. The length of the CDR3 is 16 residues. CDR3 sequence reads: CASSLAGGQGAYEQYF. The CDR3 DNA sequence: TGCGCCAGCAGCTTGGCCGGGGGGCAGGGTGCCTACGAGCAGTACTTC.

The chain links TRBV7-8 to TRBJ1-2, with D maybe TRBD1 (5 bases). The CDR3 covers 13 residues. CDR1 and CDR2 (germline): SGHVS, FQNEAQ. V gave up 5 bases and J gave up 4 bases, with 11 bases separating them. The CDR3 DNA is TGTGCCAGCAGCCCAATGGGGCCCTATGGCTACACCTTC. It specifies CASSPMGPYGYTF. The variable domain in full, with the rest retrieved from reference TRBV7-8 and TRBJ1-2, is GAGVSQSPRYKVAKRGQDVALRCDPISGHVSLFWYQQALGQGPEFLTYFQNEAQLDKSGLPSDRFFAERPEGSVSTLKIQRTQQEDSAVYLCASSPMGPYGYTFGSGTRLTVV.